One sample yielded the 9 T cell receptor beta chains listed below, sequenced in a study of HIV-infected patients and healthy controls. Follow-up blood was drawn about 14 weeks, roughly three months, after antiretroviral therapy began. The repertoire came from unfractionated whole blood and reflected all unsorted peripheral T cells. Alpha and beta constant-region primers primed reverse transcription of approximately 0.55 ug RNA. Each of the alpha and beta chains got its own library through chain-specific third strand synthesis with indices. From the 5' RACE reads, TCRdb called clonotypes with MiXCR, one entry per CDR3 protein. Of some 6,600 distinct CDR3 sequences detected, roughly 8.7% appear once; the ten largest clones hold 20% to 25%. Sequencing used blood, obtained during antiretroviral therapy. These receptors all stem from an adult with HIV infection.

By its share, this clonotype is medium-sized (0.01 to 0.1%). V usage is TRBV7-9 and J usage is TRBJ1-1; TRBD1 matches at 9 bases. Germline values: CDR1 SEHNR, CDR2 FQNEAQ (reference sequence). The CDR3 is 15 residues long. V lost 5 bases, J lost 4 bases, and 8 bases stayed unmatched. As DNA, the CDR3 is TGTGCCAGCAGCCCATATAACAGGGGGCCCACTGAAGCTTTCTTT. This gives the protein CASSPYNRGPTEAFF.

This clonotype is termed medium-sized (0.01 to 0.1%). The chain employs TRBV28 and TRBJ2-3; 9 bases are a match to TRBD2. The germline V gene has CDR1 MDHEN and CDR2 SYDVKM. V was clipped by 4 bases and J by 2 bases; unmatched bases: 4. The CDR3 loop spans 15 amino acids. The CDR3 DNA reads as TGTGCCAGCAGTTCGCAGCGGGGGGACACAGATACGCAGTATTTT. This codes for CASSSQRGDTDTQYF.

This clonotype is medium-sized (0.01 to 0.1%) in the sample. This chain uses TRBV12-3 or TRBV12-4 with TRBJ1-3; D gene ambiguous. V lost 7 bases and J 0 bases, leaving 13 bases between the germline ends. The CDR3 sequence is 15 residues long. The CDR3: CASNHRLSSGNTIYF. The CDR3 DNA reads TGTGCCAGCAACCATAGACTATCCTCTGGAAACACCATATATTTT.

By sample share, this clonotype is medium-sized. This chain links TRBV6-1 with TRBJ1-5; no reliable D call. Germline V lookup: CDR1 MNHNS, CDR2 SASEGT. The CDR3 consists of 16 residues. V gave up 0 bases and J gave up 6 bases, with 15 bases separating them. Here the CDR3 reads CASSEASWARGQPQHF. CDR3 nucleotides: TGTGCCAGCAGTGAAGCGAGTTGGGCTAGAGGTCAGCCCCAGCATTTT.

This clonotype qualifies as medium-sized. The V gene is TRBV12-3 or TRBV12-4, the J gene TRBJ1-6; D gene unclear. The V gene lost 3 bases and the J gene lost 6 bases, with 3 bases spanning the gap. The CDR3 is made up of 12 amino acids. The CDR3 region is CASSLANSPLHF. CDR3 DNA sequence: TGTGCCAGCAGTTTGGCTAATTCACCCCTCCACTTT.

This clonotype is medium-sized within its sample. This chain links TRBV3-1 with TRBJ1-2; 9 bases match TRBD1. The V gene's germline CDR1 is LGHDT and CDR2 YNNKEL (reference sequence). The CDR3 has 15 residues. V lost 4 bases and J lost 4; bases outside the gene matches: 7. CDR3 protein: CASSPRTGVGYGYTF. As DNA, the CDR3 is TGTGCCAGCAGCCCCCGGACAGGGGTAGGCTATGGCTACACCTTC.

This clonotype has just a few counts. The chain couples TRBV15 to TRBJ2-2; no clear D. Germline lookup yields CDR1 LNHNV and CDR2 YYDKDF (reference sequence). The V gene lost 1 base and the J gene lost 4 bases, with 7 bases spanning the gap. This CDR3 has 14 residues. Here the CDR3 reads CATSRGGSTGELFF. The CDR3, as DNA: TGTGCCACCAGCAGAGGCGGCAGCACCGGGGAGCTGTTTTTT.

This clonotype was seen many times. The V gene is TRBV6-5, the J gene TRBJ1-1; D is undetermined. The germline gives CDR1 MNHEY, CDR2 SVGAGI. The CDR3 contains 15 residues. Trimming pared 0 bases from V and 5 bases from J, leaving 13 bases between. CDR3 protein: CASSYSSSGGTEAFF. The CDR3 DNA reads as TGTGCCAGCAGTTACTCGAGCTCGGGCGGTACTGAAGCTTTCTTT.

This clonotype was seen many times. This chain uses TRBV18 with TRBJ1-1; 7 positions agree with TRBD1. CDR3 length: 15 residues. J gave up 6 bases and V 5 bases, and 12 bases lay outside the gene matches. CDR1 and CDR2 from the germline V gene are KGHSH and LQKENI. CDR3: CASSTRQGGKAEAFF. The CDR3 DNA is TGTGCCAGCTCAACACGACAGGGCGGAAAGGCTGAAGCTTTCTTT.